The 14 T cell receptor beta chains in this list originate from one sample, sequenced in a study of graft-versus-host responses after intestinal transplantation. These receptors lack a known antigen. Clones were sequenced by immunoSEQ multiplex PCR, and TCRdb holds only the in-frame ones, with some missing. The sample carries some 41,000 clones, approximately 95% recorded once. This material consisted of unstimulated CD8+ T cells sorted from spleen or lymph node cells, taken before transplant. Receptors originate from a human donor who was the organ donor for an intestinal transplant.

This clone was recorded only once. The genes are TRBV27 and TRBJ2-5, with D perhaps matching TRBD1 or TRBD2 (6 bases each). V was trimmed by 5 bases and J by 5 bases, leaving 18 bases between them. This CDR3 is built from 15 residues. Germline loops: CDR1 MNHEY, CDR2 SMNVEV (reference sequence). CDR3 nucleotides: TGTGCCAGCAGTCCGTTTTCGGGGGCGGGGGAGACCCAGTACTTC. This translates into CASSPFSGAGETQYF.

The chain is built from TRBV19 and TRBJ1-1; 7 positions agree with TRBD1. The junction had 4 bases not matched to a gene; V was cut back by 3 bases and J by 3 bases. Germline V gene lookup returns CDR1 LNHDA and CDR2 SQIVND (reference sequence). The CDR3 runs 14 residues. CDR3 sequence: CASSIPGGYTEAFF. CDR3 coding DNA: TGTGCCAGTAGTATCCCAGGGGGTTACACTGAAGCTTTCTTT.

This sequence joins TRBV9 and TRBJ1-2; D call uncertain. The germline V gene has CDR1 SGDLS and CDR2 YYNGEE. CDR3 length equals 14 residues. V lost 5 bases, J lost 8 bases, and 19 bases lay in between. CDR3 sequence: CASSLGPYSGGYTF. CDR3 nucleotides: TGTGCCAGCAGTCTCGGACCGTATTCGGGGGGCTACACCTTC.

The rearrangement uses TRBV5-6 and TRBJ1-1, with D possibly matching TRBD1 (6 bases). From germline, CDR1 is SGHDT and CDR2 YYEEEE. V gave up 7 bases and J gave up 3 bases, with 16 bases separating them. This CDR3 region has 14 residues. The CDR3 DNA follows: TGTGCCAGCGGATTTCGAGGGGGGGACACTGAAGCTTTCTTT. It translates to CASGFRGGDTEAFF.

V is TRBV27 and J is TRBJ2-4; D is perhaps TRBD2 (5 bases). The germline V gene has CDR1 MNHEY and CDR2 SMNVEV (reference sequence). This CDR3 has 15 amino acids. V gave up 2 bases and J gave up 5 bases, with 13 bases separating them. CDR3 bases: TGTGCCAGCAGTTTAGGAGGCAACCCGCAAAACATTCAGTACTTC. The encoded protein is CASSLGGNPQNIQYF.

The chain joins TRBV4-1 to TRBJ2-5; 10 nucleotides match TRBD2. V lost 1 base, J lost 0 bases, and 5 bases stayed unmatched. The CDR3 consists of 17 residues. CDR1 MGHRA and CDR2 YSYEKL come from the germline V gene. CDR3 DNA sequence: TGCGCCAGCAGCCAAGTTCTAGCGGGGGCCTACCAAGAGACCCAGTACTTC. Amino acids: CASSQVLAGAYQETQYF.

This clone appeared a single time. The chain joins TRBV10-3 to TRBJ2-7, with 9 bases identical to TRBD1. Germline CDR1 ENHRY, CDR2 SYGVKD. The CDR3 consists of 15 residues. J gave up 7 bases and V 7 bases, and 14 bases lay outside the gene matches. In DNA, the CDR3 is TGTGCCATCACCGAAACAGGGGGCTCCTCTGGGGAGCAGTACTTC. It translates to CAITETGGSSGEQYF.

CDR3 in amino acids: CASSSGGDSPYEQYF. In DNA form, the CDR3 reads TGTGCCAGCAGCTCTGGGGGCGACAGTCCCTACGAGCAGTACTTC. The chain employs TRBV7-6 and TRBJ2-7; weak D call: TRBD1 (6 bases). CDR3 length: 15 amino acids. Germline-derived CDR1 and CDR2 are SGHVS and FNYEAQ. V was shortened by 4 bases and J by 2 bases, with 15 bases between the two germline ends.

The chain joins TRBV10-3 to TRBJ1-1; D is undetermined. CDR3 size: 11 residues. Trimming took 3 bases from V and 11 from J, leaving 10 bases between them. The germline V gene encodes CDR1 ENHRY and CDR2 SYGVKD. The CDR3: CAISDRRLAFF. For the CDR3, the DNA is TGTGCCATCAGTGACCGCAGGCTGGCTTTCTTT.

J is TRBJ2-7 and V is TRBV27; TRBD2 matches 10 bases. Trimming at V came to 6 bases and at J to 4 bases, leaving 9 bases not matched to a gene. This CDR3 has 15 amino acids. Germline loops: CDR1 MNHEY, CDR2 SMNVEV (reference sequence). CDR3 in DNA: TGTGCCAGCAGACCGCTAGCGGGGGAGGAATACGAGCAGTACTTC. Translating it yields CASRPLAGEEYEQYF.

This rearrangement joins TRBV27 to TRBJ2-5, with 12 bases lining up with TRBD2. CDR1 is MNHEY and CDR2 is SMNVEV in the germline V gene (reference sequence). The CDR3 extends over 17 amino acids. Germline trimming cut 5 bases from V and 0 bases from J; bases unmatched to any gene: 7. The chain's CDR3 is CASSPFGLAGNQETQYF. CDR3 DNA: TGTGCCAGCAGTCCATTCGGACTAGCGGGGAACCAAGAGACCCAGTACTTC.

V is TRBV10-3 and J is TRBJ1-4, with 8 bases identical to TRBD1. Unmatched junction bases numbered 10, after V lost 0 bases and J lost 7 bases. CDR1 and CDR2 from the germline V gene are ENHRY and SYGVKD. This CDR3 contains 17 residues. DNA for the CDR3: TGTGCCATCAGTGAGTCCAAGGGGAGACAGGGGAGTGAAAAACTGTTTTTT. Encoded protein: CAISESKGRQGSEKLFF.

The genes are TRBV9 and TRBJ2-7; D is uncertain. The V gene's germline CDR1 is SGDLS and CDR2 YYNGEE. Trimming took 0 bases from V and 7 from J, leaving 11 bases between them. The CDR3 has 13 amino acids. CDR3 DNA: TGTGCCAGCAGCGTAGAGGGCCTGTCGGAGCAGTACTTC. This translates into CASSVEGLSEQYF.

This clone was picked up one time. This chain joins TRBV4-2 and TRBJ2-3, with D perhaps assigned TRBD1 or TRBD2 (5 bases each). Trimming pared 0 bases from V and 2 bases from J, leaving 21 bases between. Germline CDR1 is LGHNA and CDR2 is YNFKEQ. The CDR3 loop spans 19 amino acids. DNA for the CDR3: TGTGCCAGCAGCCAAGACCGGGGCCGCTCCCTATCCATCACAGATACGCAGTATTTT. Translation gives CASSQDRGRSLSITDTQYF.